These 14 T cell receptor beta chains were sequenced from one sample in a study of blood T cells in healthy people across ages. A J-beta primer mix and a sample-barcoded 5' primer were used in a second PCR of about 7 to 12 cycles. From the 5' RACE reads, TCRdb called clonotypes with MiXCR, one entry per CDR3 protein. The sample has 650,000 to 950,000 distinct CDR3 sequences, under 45% seen once. The specimen was blood. Receptors were obtained from a man aged 55 to 70 in good health.

This clonotype occurred a few times. The genes are TRBV27 and TRBJ2-7, with D unresolved. Trimming removed 6 bases from V and 3 bases from J, with 12 bases in between. The germline gives CDR1 MNHEY, CDR2 SMNVEV (reference sequence). The CDR3 length is 13 residues. CDR3 sequence (DNA): TGTGCCAGCAGCCCGATTGGGGTCTACGAGCAGTACTTC. Its protein product is CASSPIGVYEQYF.

In the case of this clonotype: Germline is not matched at one junction end, which may reflect a read error. The rearrangement joins TRBV4-1 to TRBJ1-6, with 8 bases aligning to TRBD1. There are 17 residues in the CDR3. From germline, CDR1 is MGHRA and CDR2 YSYEKL. CDR3 DNA: TGTGCCAGCAGTCAAGTAAGGGGCGGACAGGGAAATTCACCCCTCCACTTT. Amino acids: CASSQVRGGQGNSPLHF.

The V and J genes are TRBV20-1 and TRBJ2-5; 16 bases match TRBD2. The CDR3 is 17 residues long. Germline V gives CDR1 DFQATT, CDR2 SNEGSKA (reference sequence). V lost 2 bases and J lost 11; bases outside the gene matches: 14. Here the CDR3 reads CSARTAGTSGGANEQYF. CDR3 coding DNA: TGCAGTGCTAGAACTGCCGGGACTAGCGGGGGGGCAAATGAGCAGTACTTC.

This sequence joins TRBV14 and TRBJ2-2; TRBD1 aligns across 8 bases. The V segment lost 4 bases and the J segment 2 bases; nucleotides outside the gene matches: 9. This CDR3 contains 17 residues. Per germline, CDR1 SGHDN and CDR2 FVKESK. CDR3 in amino acids: CASSRLPGQDNTGELFF. CDR3 nucleotides: TGTGCCAGCAGCCGACTCCCGGGACAGGATAACACCGGGGAGCTGTTTTTT.

This clonotype appeared a few times. V usage is TRBV12-3 or TRBV12-4 and J usage is TRBJ1-5; the match to TRBD1 covers 9 bases. This CDR3 comprises 15 residues. Trimming at V came to 5 bases and at J to 4 bases, leaving 6 bases not matched to a gene. The CDR3: CASSRGQGLNQPQHF. DNA for the CDR3: TGTGCCAGCAGTCGGGGACAGGGACTTAATCAGCCCCAGCATTTT.

The J gene is TRBJ1-1, the V gene TRBV7-2; TRBD1 is a possible D gene (5 bases). V lost 5 bases and J 4 bases, leaving 14 bases between the germline ends. This CDR3 contains 14 residues. Germline CDR1 is SGHTA and CDR2 is FQGNSA. Here the CDR3 reads CASSASRTTTEAFF. DNA for the CDR3: TGTGCCAGCAGCGCAAGTAGGACAACCACTGAAGCTTTCTTT.

This rearrangement joins TRBV5-6 to TRBJ2-4; tentative D call: TRBD1 (6 bases). V was clipped by 4 bases and J by 0 bases, with 20 bases between them. Germline V gives CDR1 SGHDT, CDR2 YYEEEE. There are 18 residues in the CDR3. For the CDR3, the DNA is TGTGCCAGCAGCACCCGACAGGACTGGGGTCTAGCCAAAAACATTCAGTACTTC. It encodes CASSTRQDWGLAKNIQYF.

This rearrangement joins TRBV4-3 to TRBJ2-5; possibly TRBD1 or TRBD2 for D (5 bases each). Germline V gene data show CDR1 as LGHNA and CDR2 as YSLEER. This CDR3 region has 14 residues. Trimming removed 2 bases from V and 11 bases from J, with 18 bases in between. The CDR3 nucleotides read TGCGCCAGCAGCCAATCCAGGGATTCATGGGAGCAGTACTTC. Its translation is CASSQSRDSWEQYF.

In its sample, this clonotype was seen many times. The genes are TRBV3-1 and TRBJ2-3; TRBD1 is a possible D gene (6 bases). Germline values: CDR1 LGHDT, CDR2 YNNKEL (reference sequence). The CDR3 sequence is 14 residues long. V shed 4 bases and J shed 8 bases, with 16 bases lying between them. The CDR3 coding sequence is TGTGCCAGCAGCCCAGCGGTCCCCAGGGGTACGCAGTATTTT. Protein sequence: CASSPAVPRGTQYF.

The chain joins TRBV6-5 to TRBJ2-1; D uncertain. The CDR3 is made up of 15 amino acids. Germline loops: CDR1 MNHEY, CDR2 SVGAGI. V lost 0 bases and J lost 5, with 11 bases in between. The CDR3 DNA reads as TGTGCCAGCAGTTACTCAAGGGATCGCGACAATGAGCAGTTCTTC. It codes for CASSYSRDRDNEQFF.

The chain is built from TRBV7-8 and TRBJ2-1; possible D gene TRBD1, 6 bases. Trimming removed 4 bases from V and 8 bases from J, with 21 bases in between. This CDR3 has 16 residues. Germline V gene data show CDR1 as SGHVS and CDR2 as FQNEAQ. CDR3 nucleotides: TGTGCCAGCAGCTCGGGAACCGGGGCAGGGGCATATGAGCAGTTCTTC. Translation: CASSSGTGAGAYEQFF.

This clonotype was found many times. J is TRBJ2-7 and V is TRBV3-1; D not certain. CDR1 and CDR2 (germline): LGHDT, YNNKEL (reference sequence). The length of the CDR3 is 12 residues. The V end lost 1 base, the J end lost 5 bases, and 6 bases lay between the germline ends. The CDR3 protein is CASSQVVNEQYF. The CDR3 DNA reads TGTGCCAGCAGCCAAGTTGTGAACGAGCAGTACTTC.

The sample holds a few counts of this clonotype. J is TRBJ1-1 and V is TRBV12-3 or TRBV12-4, with TRBD1 identical over 7 bases. J was trimmed by 0 bases and V by 7 bases; bases with no gene match: 2. The CDR3 spans 13 residues. As DNA, the CDR3 is TGTGCCAGCACCGGACAGGTGAACACTGAAGCTTTCTTT. Translating gives CASTGQVNTEAFF.

The sample holds one count of this clonotype. The rearrangement joins TRBV5-1 to TRBJ2-7; tentatively, D is TRBD1 (5 bases). The CDR3 has 14 residues. The germline V gene encodes CDR1 SGHRS and CDR2 YFSETQ. Trimming removed 0 bases at V and 2 bases at J, with 9 bases between. CDR3 loop: CASSLEGPTYEQYF. For the CDR3, the DNA is TGCGCCAGCAGCTTGGAGGGGCCTACCTACGAGCAGTACTTC.